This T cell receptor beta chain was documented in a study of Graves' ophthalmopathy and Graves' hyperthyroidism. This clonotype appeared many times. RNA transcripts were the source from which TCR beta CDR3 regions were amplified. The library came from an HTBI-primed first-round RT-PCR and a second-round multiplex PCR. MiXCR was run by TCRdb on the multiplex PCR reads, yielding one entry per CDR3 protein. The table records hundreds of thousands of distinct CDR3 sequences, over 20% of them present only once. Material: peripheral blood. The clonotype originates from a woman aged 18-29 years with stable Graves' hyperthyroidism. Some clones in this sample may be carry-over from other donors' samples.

The CDR3 protein is CSATYDREQAFF. The CDR3 DNA sequence: TGCAGTGCTACCTACGACCGGGAGCAAGCTTTCTTT. The chain links TRBV20-1 to TRBJ1-1; D remains unclear. Trimming pared 4 bases from V and 9 bases from J, leaving 15 bases between. The CDR3 loop spans 12 amino acids. From germline, CDR1 is DFQATT and CDR2 SNEGSKA (reference sequence).